Listed below are T cell receptor beta chains from one sample, sequenced in a study of blood T cell repertoires in COVID-19. Using immunoSEQ multiplex PCR, the repertoire was profiled, and TCRdb retains in-frame clones only, with some absent. The sample holds 250,000 to 300,000 clones, approximately 91% seen once. The sequencing input was peripheral blood. These receptors all stem from a woman in her sixties or seventies with acute or convalescent COVID-19. The CDR3 runs from the conserved cysteine through the conserved F or W.

TRBV4-1	TRBJ1-3	CASSAGTGFRNTIYF
TRBV7-3	TRBJ1-1	CASSLTQNTEAFF
TRBV5-1	TRBJ1-1	CASSPGGTDGAFF
TRBV24-1	TRBJ1-5	CATSAASGFNQPQHF
TRBV7-9	TRBJ1-5	CASSIGQFGQPQHF
TRBV3-1/TRBV3-2	TRBJ2-7	CASSQEQGAPYEQYF
TRBV15	TRBJ2-5	CATSNQRQGREETQYF
TRBV18	TRBJ2-2	CASSPWNLEVGELFF
TRBV7-3	TRBJ2-7	CASSPAAGSNYEQYF
TRBV28	TRBJ1-1	CASNSPSGGTNTEAFF
TRBV2	TRBJ1-2	CASNDRLNYGYTF
TRBV9	TRBJ2-2	CASSDYRDRGITGELFF
TRBV4-3	TRBJ2-1	CASSQAGGPSLAVF
TRBV9	TRBJ2-1	CASSPSGPSYNEQFF
TRBV5-1	TRBJ1-2	CASSPEGAYGYTF
TRBV4-2	TRBJ2-6	CASSQEGAGGVPSGANVLTF
TRBV6-2/TRBV6-3	TRBJ1-1	CASSYQGADTEAFF
TRBV19	TRBJ2-1	CASSIDPPRDEQFF
TRBV2	TRBJ1-5	CASRGGRGNQPQHF
TRBV5-1	TRBJ2-4	CASRLAGSQNIQYF
TRBV9	TRBJ2-1	CASSGTGNPNEQFF
TRBV14	TRBJ2-1	CASSRGGGTGKYEQFF
TRBV6-5	TRBJ1-1	CASSFDRLRAEAFF
TRBV7-3	TRBJ2-2	CASSPSGGLAGELFF
TRBV18	TRBJ2-7	CASSPRGEGEQYF
TRBV9	TRBJ2-1	CASSVGGLAARDEQFF
TRBV7-8	TRBJ1-4	CASSLTWAEKLFF
TRBV6-2/TRBV6-3	TRBJ1-2	CASSYPQRPGGYTF
TRBV12-2	TRBJ1-4	CASRLGTGTSTNEKLFF
TRBV7-9	TRBJ2-3	CASSFLIRDRHCTDTQYF
TRBV7-2	TRBJ2-5	CASSLASGETQYF
TRBV9	TRBJ2-5	CASSVLQHSETQYF